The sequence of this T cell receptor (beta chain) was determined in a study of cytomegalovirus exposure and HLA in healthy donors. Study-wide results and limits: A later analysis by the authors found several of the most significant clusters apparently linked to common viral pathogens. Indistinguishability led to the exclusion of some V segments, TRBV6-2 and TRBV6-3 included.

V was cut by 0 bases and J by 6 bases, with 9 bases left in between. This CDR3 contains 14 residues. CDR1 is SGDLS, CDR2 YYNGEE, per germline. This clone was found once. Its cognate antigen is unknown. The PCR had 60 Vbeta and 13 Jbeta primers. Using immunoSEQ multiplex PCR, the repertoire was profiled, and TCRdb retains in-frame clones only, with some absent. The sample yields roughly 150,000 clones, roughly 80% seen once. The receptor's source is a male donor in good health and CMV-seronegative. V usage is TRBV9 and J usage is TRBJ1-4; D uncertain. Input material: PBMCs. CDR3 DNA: TGTGCCAGCAGCGTAGGGTCCGGGGATGAAAAACTGTTTTTT. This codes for CASSVGSGDEKLFF.